Listed below are T cell receptor beta chains from one sample, sequenced in a study of shared clonotypes between healthy human individuals. The table came from immunoSEQ multiplex PCR; TCRdb's copy has only in-frame clones and leaves some out. Altogether roughly 490,000 clones are present, 76% being singletons, with the ten largest covering 10% to 15%. Sequenced: PBMCs. The receptors come from a woman between 40 and 55 years old in good health. Some clones in this sample may be carry-over from other donors' samples. Both conserved end residues are part of each CDR3. A D gene is named only where the DNA matches it firmly. Clone size is shown for a subset of rows, as once, few, many or a class of expanded clone.

d_gene: TRBD1
len: 16
v_gene: TRBV6-1
j_gene: TRBJ1-2
abundance: NA
CDR3aa: CASSELRAGGNYGYTF
CDR3nt: TGTGCCAGCAGTGAATTGAGGGCAGGGGGTAACTATGGCTACACCTTC

d_gene: NA
len: 13
v_gene: TRBV19
j_gene: TRBJ1-4
abundance: NA
CDR3aa: CASSIAPAEKLFF
CDR3nt: TGTGCCAGTAGTATAGCGCCAGCTGAAAAACTGTTTTTT

d_gene: NA
len: 14
v_gene: TRBV30
j_gene: TRBJ2-7
abundance: NA
CDR3aa: CAWSVGPTSYEQYF
CDR3nt: TGTGCCTGGAGTGTTGGTCCGACATCCTACGAGCAGTACTTC

d_gene: NA
len: 15
v_gene: TRBV19
j_gene: TRBJ1-5
abundance: NA
CDR3aa: CASSIYRGINQPQHF
CDR3nt: TGTGCCAGTAGTATTTATAGGGGAATCAATCAGCCCCAGCATTTT

d_gene: TRBD2
len: 17
v_gene: TRBV5-6
j_gene: TRBJ2-3
abundance: NA
CDR3aa: CASSLFWGLASTDTQYF
CDR3nt: TGTGCCAGCAGCTTGTTTTGGGGACTAGCGAGCACAGATACGCAGTATTTT

d_gene: NA
len: 12
v_gene: TRBV14
j_gene: TRBJ1-1
abundance: NA
CDR3aa: CASSQDGTEAFF
CDR3nt: TGTGCCAGCAGCCAAGATGGAACAGAAGCTTTCTTT

d_gene: NA
len: 12
v_gene: TRBV2
j_gene: TRBJ2-7
abundance: NA
CDR3aa: CASSEFANEQYF
CDR3nt: TGTGCCAGCAGTGAGTTTGCGAACGAGCAGTACTTC

d_gene: NA
len: 15
v_gene: TRBV5-1
j_gene: TRBJ2-1
abundance: NA
CDR3aa: CASSIDSSSYNEQFF
CDR3nt: TGCGCCAGCAGCATAGACTCGAGCTCCTACAATGAGCAGTTCTTC

d_gene: NA
len: 13
v_gene: TRBV7-6
j_gene: TRBJ2-5
abundance: NA
CDR3aa: CASSFRFQETQYF
CDR3nt: TGTGCCAGCAGCTTCAGGTTCCAAGAGACCCAGTACTTC

d_gene: TRBD2
len: 15
v_gene: TRBV18
j_gene: TRBJ2-1
abundance: NA
CDR3aa: CASSPRASGHNEQFF
CDR3nt: TGTGCCAGCTCACCACGGGCTAGCGGCCACAATGAGCAGTTCTTC

d_gene: NA
len: 14
v_gene: TRBV7-3
j_gene: TRBJ2-2
abundance: once
CDR3aa: CASSSNTNTGELFF
CDR3nt: TGTGCCAGCAGCTCCAATACGAACACCGGGGAGCTGTTTTTT

d_gene: TRBD2
len: 20
v_gene: TRBV30
j_gene: TRBJ2-2
abundance: few
CDR3aa: CAWTMRGKLAEPLNTGELFF
CDR3nt: TGTGCCTGGACCATGCGGGGGAAACTAGCGGAGCCGCTGAACACCGGGGAGCTGTTTTTT

d_gene: TRBD2
len: 14
v_gene: TRBV28
j_gene: TRBJ2-3
abundance: once
CDR3aa: CASSLSGRGDTQYF
CDR3nt: TGTGCCAGCAGTTTAAGCGGGAGGGGAGATACGCAGTATTTT

d_gene: NA
len: 16
v_gene: TRBV11-1
j_gene: TRBJ1-4
abundance: NA
CDR3aa: CASSLGRTATNEKLFF
CDR3nt: TGTGCCAGCAGCTTGGGAAGGACTGCAACTAATGAAAAACTGTTTTTT

d_gene: NA
len: 13
v_gene: TRBV5-1
j_gene: TRBJ2-7
abundance: NA
CDR3aa: CASTSGGAYEQYF
CDR3nt: TGCGCCAGCACCAGCGGAGGGGCCTACGAGCAGTACTTC

d_gene: NA
len: 13
v_gene: TRBV7-2
j_gene: TRBJ2-1
abundance: NA
CDR3aa: CASSSQGANEQFF
CDR3nt: TGTGCCAGCAGCTCCCAGGGTGCGAATGAGCAGTTCTTC

d_gene: TRBD1
len: 14
v_gene: TRBV5-5
j_gene: TRBJ2-7
abundance: NA
CDR3aa: CASSLGSGGTEQYF
CDR3nt: TGTGCCAGCAGCTTGGGGTCAGGGGGTACCGAGCAGTACTTC

d_gene: TRBD1
len: 16
v_gene: TRBV7-8
j_gene: TRBJ2-1
abundance: many
CDR3aa: CASSTTRQGDYNEQFF
CDR3nt: TGTGCCAGCAGCACAACCCGACAGGGGGACTACAATGAGCAGTTCTTC

d_gene: NA
len: 14
v_gene: TRBV27
j_gene: TRBJ2-7
abundance: NA
CDR3aa: CASSRAIQGGEQYF
CDR3nt: TGTGCCAGCAGTCGGGCAATTCAGGGGGGCGAGCAGTACTTC

d_gene: NA
len: 13
v_gene: TRBV7-3
j_gene: TRBJ2-1
abundance: NA
CDR3aa: CASSLGVGREQFF
CDR3nt: TGTGCCAGCAGCCTTGGGGTGGGCCGCGAGCAGTTCTTC

d_gene: TRBD2
len: 16
v_gene: TRBV15
j_gene: TRBJ2-2
abundance: NA
CDR3aa: CATSRVLAGGNGELFF
CDR3nt: TGTGCCACCAGCAGAGTCCTAGCGGGAGGTAACGGGGAGCTGTTTTTT

d_gene: NA
len: 14
v_gene: TRBV7-9
j_gene: TRBJ2-1
abundance: NA
CDR3aa: CASSQDGRGNEQFF
CDR3nt: TGCGCCAGCAGCCAAGACGGCAGAGGCAATGAGCAGTTCTTC

d_gene: NA
len: 15
v_gene: TRBV6-6
j_gene: TRBJ1-1
abundance: NA
CDR3aa: CASSQSGASHTEAFF
CDR3nt: TGTGCCAGCAGTCAATCCGGGGCATCTCACACTGAAGCTTTCTTT

d_gene: NA
len: 15
v_gene: TRBV28
j_gene: TRBJ2-7
abundance: NA
CDR3aa: CASSLPGSGKNEQYF
CDR3nt: TGTGCCAGCAGTCTCCCCGGGTCCGGTAAGAACGAGCAGTACTTC

d_gene: TRBD2
len: 15
v_gene: TRBV28
j_gene: TRBJ2-7
abundance: once
CDR3aa: CASSLYRGGKIEQYF
CDR3nt: TGTGCCAGCAGTTTATATCGGGGAGGGAAGATCGAGCAGTACTTC

d_gene: TRBD2
len: 15
v_gene: TRBV4-1
j_gene: TRBJ2-7
abundance: once
CDR3aa: CASSQAERGAYEQYF
CDR3nt: TGCGCCAGCAGCCAAGCCGAGCGGGGGGCCTACGAGCAGTACTTC

d_gene: NA
len: 14
v_gene: TRBV15
j_gene: TRBJ2-7
abundance: NA
CDR3aa: CATSRRTVSYEQYF
CDR3nt: TGTGCCACCAGCAGAAGGACCGTCTCCTACGAGCAGTACTTC